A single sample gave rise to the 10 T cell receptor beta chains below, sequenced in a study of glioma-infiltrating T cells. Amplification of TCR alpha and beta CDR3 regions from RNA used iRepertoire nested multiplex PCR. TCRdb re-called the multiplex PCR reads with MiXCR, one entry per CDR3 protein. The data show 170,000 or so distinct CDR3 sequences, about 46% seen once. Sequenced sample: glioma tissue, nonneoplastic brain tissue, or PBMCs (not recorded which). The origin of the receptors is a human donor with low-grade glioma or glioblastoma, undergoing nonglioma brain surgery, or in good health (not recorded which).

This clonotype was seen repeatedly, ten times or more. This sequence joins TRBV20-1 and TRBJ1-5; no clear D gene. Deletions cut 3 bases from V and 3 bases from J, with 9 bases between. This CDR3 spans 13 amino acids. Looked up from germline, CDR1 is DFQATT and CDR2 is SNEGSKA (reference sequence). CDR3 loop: CSASYTSNQPQHF. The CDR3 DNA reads TGCAGTGCTAGTTATACATCCAATCAGCCCCAGCATTTT.

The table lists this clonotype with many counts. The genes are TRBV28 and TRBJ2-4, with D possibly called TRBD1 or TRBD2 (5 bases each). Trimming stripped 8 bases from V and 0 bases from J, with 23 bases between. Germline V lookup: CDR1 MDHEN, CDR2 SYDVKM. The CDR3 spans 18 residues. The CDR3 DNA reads TGTGCCAGCTCCCGATTGGGGACGCGGAATCTAGCCAAAAACATTCAGTACTTC. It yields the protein CASSRLGTRNLAKNIQYF. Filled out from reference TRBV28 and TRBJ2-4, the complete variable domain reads DVKVTQSSRYLVKRTGEKVFLECVQDMDHENMFWYRQDPGLGLRLIYFSYDVKMKEKGDIPEGYSVSREKKERFSLILESASTNQTSMYLCASSRLGTRNLAKNIQYFGAGTRLSVL.

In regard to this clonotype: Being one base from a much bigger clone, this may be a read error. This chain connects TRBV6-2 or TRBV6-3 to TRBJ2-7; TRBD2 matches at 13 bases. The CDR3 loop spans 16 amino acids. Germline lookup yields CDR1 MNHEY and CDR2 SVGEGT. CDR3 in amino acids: CVSSYPGLAGVSEQYF. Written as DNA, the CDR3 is TGTGTCAGCAGTTACCCTGGACTAGCGGGAGTTTCCGAGCAGTACTTC.

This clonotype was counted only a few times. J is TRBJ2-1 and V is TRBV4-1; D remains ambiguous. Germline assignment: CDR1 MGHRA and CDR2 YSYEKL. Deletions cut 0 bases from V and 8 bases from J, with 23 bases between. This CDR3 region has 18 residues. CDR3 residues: CASSQDPLAGQAWDEQFF. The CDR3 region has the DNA TGCGCCAGCAGCCAAGATCCGTTGGCAGGTCAAGCTTGGGATGAGCAGTTCTTC.

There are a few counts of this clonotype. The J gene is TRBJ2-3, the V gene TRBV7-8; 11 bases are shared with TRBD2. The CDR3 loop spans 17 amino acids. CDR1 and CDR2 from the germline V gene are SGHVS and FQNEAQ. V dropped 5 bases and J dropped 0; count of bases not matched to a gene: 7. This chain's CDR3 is CASSRLAGRTSTDTQYF. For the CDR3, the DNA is TGTGCCAGCAGCCGACTAGCGGGAAGGACTAGCACAGATACGCAGTATTTT.

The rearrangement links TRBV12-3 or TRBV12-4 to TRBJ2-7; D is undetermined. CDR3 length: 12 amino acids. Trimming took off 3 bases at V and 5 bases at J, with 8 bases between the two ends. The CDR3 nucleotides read TGTGCCAGCAGTTTTTTCAGAGACGAGCAGTACTTC. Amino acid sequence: CASSFFRDEQYF.

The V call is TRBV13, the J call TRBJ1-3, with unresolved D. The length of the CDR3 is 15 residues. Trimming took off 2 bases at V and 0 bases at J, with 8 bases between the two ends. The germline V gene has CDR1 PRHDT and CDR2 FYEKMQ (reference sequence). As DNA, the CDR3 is TGTGCCAGCAGCTTAATGGGGTACTCTGGAAACACCATATATTTT. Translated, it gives CASSLMGYSGNTIYF.

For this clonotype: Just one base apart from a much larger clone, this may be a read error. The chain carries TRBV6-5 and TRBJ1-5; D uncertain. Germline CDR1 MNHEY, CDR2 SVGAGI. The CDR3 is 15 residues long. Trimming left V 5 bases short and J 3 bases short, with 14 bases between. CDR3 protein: CASSEFRVANQPQHF. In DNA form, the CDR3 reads TGTGCCAGCAGTGAATTTCGGGTTGCCAATCAGCCCCAGCATTTT.

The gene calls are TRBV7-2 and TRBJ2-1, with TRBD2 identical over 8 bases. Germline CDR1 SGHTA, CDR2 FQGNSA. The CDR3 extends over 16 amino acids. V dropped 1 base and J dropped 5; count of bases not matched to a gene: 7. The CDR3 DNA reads TGTGCCAGCAGCTTAGTGATCTCGGGAGGGAACAATGAGCAGTTCTTC. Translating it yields CASSLVISGGNNEQFF.

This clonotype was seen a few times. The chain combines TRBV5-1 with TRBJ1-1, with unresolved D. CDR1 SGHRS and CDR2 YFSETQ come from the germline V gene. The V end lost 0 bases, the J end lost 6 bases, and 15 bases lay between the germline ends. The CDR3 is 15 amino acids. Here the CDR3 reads CASSLDVFQGSEAFF. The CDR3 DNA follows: TGCGCCAGCAGCTTGGATGTCTTCCAAGGATCTGAAGCTTTCTTT.